These T cell receptor beta chains were read from a single sample in a study of graft-versus-host responses after intestinal transplantation. The repertoire was sequenced with immunoSEQ multiplex PCR; TCRdb's copy has only in-frame clones and lacks some. The sample has about 88,000 clones; 91% are singletons. For these receptors, no antigen is known. The sample here was unstimulated CD4+ T cells sorted from spleen or lymph node cells, taken before transplant. The receptor source for this set is a human donor who was the organ donor for an intestinal transplant. CDR3s include the opening cysteine and the closing phenylalanine or tryptophan. The D gene is left open where the match is weak. The size field is filled for only some rows; it gives once, few, many or a size class.

D	size	V	J	CDR3	DNA
-	-	TRBV27	TRBJ2-7	CASSPTFRGSSYEQYF	TGTGCCAGCAGTCCGACATTCAGGGGCAGCTCCTACGAGCAGTACTTC
TRBD1	once	TRBV6-1	TRBJ1-6	CASSESGGIGSPLHF	TGTGCCAGCAGCGAGTCAGGGGGTATTGGGTCACCCCTCCACTTT
-	-	TRBV2	TRBJ2-7	CASSEAWLNFSPSYEQYF	TGTGCCAGCAGTGAAGCATGGCTGAATTTTTCCCCATCCTACGAGCAGTACTTC
-	-	TRBV4-1	TRBJ2-4	CASSRAELRYDIQYF	TGCGCCAGCAGCCGAGCGGAGCTGCGCTATGACATTCAGTACTTC
TRBD1	-	TRBV7-3	TRBJ2-2	CASSLQGANTGELFF	TGTGCCAGCAGCTTACAGGGGGCGAACACCGGGGAGCTGTTTTTT
-	once	TRBV5-8	TRBJ1-3	CASSSLRSSGNTIYF	TGTGCCAGCAGCTCCCTACGTAGCTCTGGAAACACCATATATTTT
-	once	TRBV10-3	TRBJ2-3	CATTPGAPSTDTQYF	TGTGCCACCACCCCAGGGGCCCCTAGCACAGATACGCAGTATTTT
TRBD1	-	TRBV5-1	TRBJ1-1	CASSPGQQPEAFF	TGCGCCAGCAGCCCGGGACAGCAACCAGAAGCTTTCTTT
TRBD1	-	TRBV5-1	TRBJ1-3	CASSPNVGGLGNTIYF	TGCGCCAGCAGCCCTAACGTAGGGGGCCTTGGAAACACCATATATTTT
-	-	TRBV18	TRBJ2-2	CASSPWSTGELFF	TGTGCCAGCTCCCCGTGGAGCACCGGGGAGCTGTTTTTT
-	-	TRBV25-1	TRBJ1-5	CASSEYGRDNQPQHF	TGTGCCAGCAGTGAATATGGGCGGGACAATCAGCCCCAGCATTTT
-	-	TRBV5-1	TRBJ1-1	CASRAAVSNTEAFF	TGCGCCAGCCGGGCAGCGGTGTCGAACACTGAAGCTTTCTTT
-	-	TRBV11-3	TRBJ1-1	CASSFTLMGGTEAFF	TGTGCCAGCAGCTTCACCCTTATGGGAGGGACTGAAGCTTTCTTT
-	-	TRBV27	TRBJ1-1	CASSFNRNTEAFF	TGTGCCAGCAGCTTTAACAGGAACACTGAAGCTTTCTTT
-	-	TRBV5-4	TRBJ2-7	CASSSSRDSLYYEQYF	TGTGCCAGCAGCTCGTCCCGGGACTCCCTCTACTACGAGCAGTACTTC
-	-	TRBV6-5	TRBJ1-5	CASSLESRNQPQHF	TGTGCCAGCAGTTTGGAGTCGCGTAATCAGCCCCAGCATTTT
TRBD1	-	TRBV7-9	TRBJ2-3	CASSPQGAGTDTQYF	TGTGCCAGCAGCCCACAGGGGGCTGGCACAGATACGCAGTATTTT
-	-	TRBV19	TRBJ1-5	CASSIQGRVHQPQHF	TGTGCCAGTAGTATTCAAGGCAGGGTGCATCAGCCCCAGCATTTT
-	-	TRBV15	TRBJ1-4	CATSRGAGGEKLFF	TGTGCCACCAGCAGAGGGGCCGGGGGAGAAAAACTGTTTTTT
TRBD1	-	TRBV7-9	TRBJ2-2	CASSLARDRYTGELFF	TGTGCCAGCAGCTTAGCCCGGGACAGATACACCGGGGAGCTGTTTTTT
-	few	TRBV7-3	TRBJ1-2	CASSLIDFGSLNGYTF	TGTGCCAGCAGCTTGATCGACTTCGGCAGCCTTAATGGCTACACCTTC
-	-	TRBV14	TRBJ2-1	CASSHISEQFF	TGTGCCAGCAGCCATATATCTGAGCAGTTCTTC
TRBD2	-	TRBV5-4	TRBJ2-3	CASSLQRGGADTQYF	TGTGCCAGCAGCTTACAGCGGGGGGGCGCAGATACGCAGTATTTT
-	-	TRBV7-9	TRBJ2-1	CASRLLSEQFF	TGTGCCAGCAGACTTTTATCTGAGCAGTTCTTC
-	-	TRBV19	TRBJ1-4	CASGPTGTNEKLFF	TGTGCCAGTGGCCCTACGGGAACTAATGAAAAACTGTTTTTT